This TCR beta chain was sequenced for a study of T cell responses to AZD1222 COVID-19 vaccine. Regarding the study as a whole: Distributed over spike, vaccine-associated CD4 TCRs predominated at 160-218 and 743-854. The study found Spike-specific TCR breadth and depth rose after two AZD1222 doses. Recipients of AZD1222 seropositive at baseline numbered only 6 or 7. The donor cohort was predominantly white British with a female majority, and clonal diversity may have been underestimated.

This clone has just a few counts. Its cognate antigen is unknown. TCRdb keeps only in-frame clones here, not all; method: immunoSEQ multiplex PCR. The data show around 140,000 clones, more than 85% seen once. Germline CDR1 SGHTA, CDR2 FQGNSA. J lost 4 bases, V lost 5 bases, and 3 bases had no gene match. This CDR3 spans 13 amino acids. The sequenced sample was peripheral blood, obtained on day 0 of AZD1222 vaccination. V and J are TRBV7-2 and TRBJ1-2; 8 nucleotides match TRBD1. This TCR derives from an adult in good health. The CDR3 loop reads CASSSTGGYGYTF. The CDR3 DNA reads TGTGCCAGCAGCAGTACAGGGGGCTATGGCTACACCTTC.